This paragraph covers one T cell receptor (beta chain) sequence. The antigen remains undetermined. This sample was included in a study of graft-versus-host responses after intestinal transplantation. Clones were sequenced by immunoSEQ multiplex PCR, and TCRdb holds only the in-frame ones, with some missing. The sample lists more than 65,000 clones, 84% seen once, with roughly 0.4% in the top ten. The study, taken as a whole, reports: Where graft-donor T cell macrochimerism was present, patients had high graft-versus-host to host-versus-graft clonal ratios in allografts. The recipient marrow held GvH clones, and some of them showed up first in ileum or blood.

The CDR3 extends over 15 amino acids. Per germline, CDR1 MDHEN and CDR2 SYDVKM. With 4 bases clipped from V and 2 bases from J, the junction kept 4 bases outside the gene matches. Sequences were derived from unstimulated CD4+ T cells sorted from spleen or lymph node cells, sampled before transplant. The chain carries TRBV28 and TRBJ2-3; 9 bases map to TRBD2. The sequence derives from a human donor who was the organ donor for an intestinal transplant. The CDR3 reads CASSSASGATDTQYF. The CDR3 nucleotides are TGTGCCAGCAGTTCCGCTAGCGGGGCCACAGATACGCAGTATTTT.